The 18 T cell receptor beta chains below all came from one sample that was sequenced in a study of T cells in Graves' hyperthyroidism and ophthalmopathy. TCR beta CDR3 regions were amplified from RNA. HTBI primers were the set used in a first-round RT-PCR of the TCR CDR3. TCRdb reprocessed the multiplex PCR reads with MiXCR, giving one entry per CDR3 protein. The table shows roughly 510,000 distinct CDR3 sequences, with around 43% occurring only once. Sequenced input: peripheral blood or thyroid tissue (not recorded which). The receptors here all came from an adult woman with Graves' disease, either hyperthyroidism or ophthalmopathy (not recorded which).

The chain carries TRBV7-8 and TRBJ1-1; D is ambiguous. V lost 5 bases and J lost 2, with 18 bases in between. Germline-derived CDR1 and CDR2 are SGHVS and FQNEAQ. The CDR3 is 16 residues long. The CDR3 spells CASSLIHTIENTEAFF. DNA for the CDR3: TGTGCCAGCAGCCTAATACACACAATCGAAAACACTGAAGCTTTCTTT.

V usage is TRBV20-1 and J usage is TRBJ1-1, with 8 bases that match TRBD1. Germline lookup yields CDR1 DFQATT and CDR2 SNEGSKA (reference sequence). J lost 6 bases, V lost 4 bases, and 7 bases had no gene match. The CDR3 contains 13 residues. The CDR3, as DNA: TGCAGTGCTACTCTGACAGGGGATCCTGAAGCTTTCTTT. This translates into CSATLTGDPEAFF.

The chain has TRBV24-1 and TRBJ1-5; TRBD1 might be the D (6 bases). The CDR3 runs to 13 residues. Germline V CDR1 and CDR2: KGHDR, SFDVKD. V shed 3 bases and J shed 6 bases, with 8 bases lying between them. CDR3 loop: CATSDRQAQPQHF. The CDR3 DNA is TGTGCCACCAGTGATAGACAGGCTCAGCCCCAGCATTTT.

This clonotype was detected once. The V gene is TRBV29-1, the J gene TRBJ2-5; tentatively, D is TRBD1 (6 bases). Trimming left V 7 bases short and J 5 bases short, with 17 bases between. CDR1 and CDR2 from the germline V gene are SQVTM and ANQGSEA. The CDR3 spans 13 residues. The CDR3 sequence is CSGRTVGYETQYF. As DNA, the CDR3 is TGCAGCGGCCGGACAGTAGGGTACGAGACCCAGTACTTC.

The chain links TRBV28 to TRBJ1-5; 7 positions match TRBD1. This CDR3 region has 15 residues. CDR1 is MDHEN and CDR2 is SYDVKM in the germline V gene. The junction had 8 bases not matched to a gene; V was cut back by 6 bases and J by 3 bases. The CDR3 DNA reads as TGTGCCAGCAGACCGGGACAGCTATTCAATCAGCCCCAGCATTTT. Protein product: CASRPGQLFNQPQHF.

Remarks on this clonotype: Since a much larger clone is just one base distant, this may be a read error. The rearrangement links TRBV20-1 to TRBJ1-5; 8 nucleotides line up with TRBD1. The CDR3 sequence is 16 residues long. From germline, CDR1 is DFQATT and CDR2 SNEGSKA (reference sequence). CDR3 amino acids: CGASDVDRAVHQPQHF. CDR3 nucleotides: TGCGGTGCTAGTGATGTGGACAGGGCGGTTCATCAGCCCCAGCATTTT.

The rearrangement links TRBV7-9 to TRBJ2-2, with 7 bases fitting TRBD1. CDR3 length: 16 amino acids. Germline CDR1 is SEHNR and CDR2 is FQNEAQ (reference sequence). V lost 3 bases and J lost 2; bases outside the gene matches: 6. Written as DNA, the CDR3 is TGTGCCAGCAGCTTCCTCGGGACAGTTAACACCGGGGAGCTGTTTTTT. Encoded protein: CASSFLGTVNTGELFF.

This clonotype was seen more than once but under ten times. The rearrangement uses TRBV30 and TRBJ1-5; no clear D gene. V was trimmed by 2 bases and J by 0 bases, leaving 5 bases between them. From germline, CDR1 is GTSNPN and CDR2 SVGIG (reference sequence). CDR3 length equals 13 residues. This CDR3 reads CAWSSNSNQPQHF. CDR3 coding DNA: TGTGCCTGGAGTAGTAATAGCAATCAGCCCCAGCATTTT.

This clonotype was counted many times. The chain links TRBV19 to TRBJ2-2; no clear D. V lost 3 bases, J lost 6 bases, and 14 bases lay in between. The CDR3 contains 15 residues. Per the germline V gene, CDR1 is LNHDA and CDR2 is SQIVND (reference sequence). The CDR3 region has the DNA TGTGCCAGTAGTATCCGGGCCCTAGGGCCCGGGGAGCTGTTTTTT. It yields the protein CASSIRALGPGELFF.

This clonotype was counted between two and nine times. The V and J genes are TRBV7-9 and TRBJ2-7; 11 bases map to TRBD2. The germline gives CDR1 SEHNR, CDR2 FQNEAQ (reference sequence). J lost 1 base, V lost 7 bases, and 6 bases had no gene match. The CDR3 runs to 15 residues. The DNA for the CDR3 is TGTGCCAGCACCTCAGGGACTAGCGGATCCTACGAGCAGTACTTC. Amino acid sequence: CASTSGTSGSYEQYF.

This clonotype occurred a few times. This chain uses TRBV2 with TRBJ2-3; possible D gene TRBD2, 5 bases. With 6 bases removed from V and 5 bases from J, the gap between germline ends came to 18 bases. The CDR3 extends over 15 amino acids. Germline V CDR1 and CDR2: SNHLY, FYNNEI. The CDR3 loop is CASSMTDGRGDTQYF. The CDR3 region has the DNA TGTGCCAGCAGCATGACGGACGGCCGGGGAGATACGCAGTATTTT.

The CDR3 sequence is CSARDYGRGGEKLFF. CDR3 DNA: TGCAGTGCTAGAGATTACGGCAGGGGAGGTGAAAAACTGTTTTTT. The chain has TRBV20-1 and TRBJ1-4; D may be TRBD1 (6 bases). This CDR3 spans 15 amino acids. The V and J ends lost 0 bases and 7 bases respectively, with 15 bases between them. Germline V gives CDR1 DFQATT, CDR2 SNEGSKA (reference sequence).

The chain recombines TRBV7-3 with TRBJ1-2; TRBD1 agrees at 9 bases. The junction had 7 bases not matched to a gene; V was cut back by 6 bases and J by 5 bases. CDR1 and CDR2 (germline): SGHTA, FQGTGA. The CDR3 is 14 amino acids. DNA for the CDR3: TGTGCCAGCAGTTTCGGGACAGGGCGTTATGGCTACACCTTC. Protein: CASSFGTGRYGYTF.

There are many counts of this clonotype. The J gene is TRBJ1-3, the V gene TRBV3-1; TRBD1 agrees at 7 bases. V lost 4 bases and J lost 4; bases outside the gene matches: 4. This CDR3 has 14 amino acids. Germline CDR1 LGHDT, CDR2 YNNKEL (reference sequence). CDR3 in DNA: TGTGCCAGCAGCCCCCGGGACAGAGGAAACACCATATATTTT. It codes for CASSPRDRGNTIYF. Together with reference TRBV3-1 and TRBJ1-3, the CDR3 gives the full variable domain: DTAVSQTPKYLVTQMGNDKSIKCEQNLGHDTMYWYKQDSKKFLKIMFSYNNKELIINETVPNRFSPKSPDKAHLNLHINSLELGDSAVYFCASSPRDRGNTIYFGEGSWLTVV.

The J gene is TRBJ2-5, the V gene TRBV10-3; perhaps TRBD2 as D (7 bases). Germline V gene sequence: CDR1 ENHRY, CDR2 SYGVKD. The V end lost 3 bases, the J end lost 4 bases, and 12 bases lay between the germline ends. The CDR3 consists of 14 residues. In DNA form, the CDR3 reads TGTGCCATCAGTGAATACGGGGGGCGAGAGACCCAGTACTTC. It yields the protein CAISEYGGRETQYF.

As regards this clonotype: This may stem from a read error, because a much larger clone lies one nucleotide away. The CDR3 protein is CASNPSGQPGNTEAFF. The CDR3 DNA reads as TGTGCCAGCAACCCTTCCGGACAGCCAGGGAACACTGAAGCTTTCTTT. The V gene is TRBV12-3 or TRBV12-4, the J gene TRBJ1-1; possibly TRBD1 for D (6 bases). The CDR3 covers 16 residues. V lost 7 bases and J lost 1, with 19 bases in between.

This clonotype showed up many times. The chain uses TRBV6-1 and TRBJ1-2, with TRBD1 matching 7 bases. With V trimmed by 10 bases and J by 4 bases, 15 bases remained unmatched. CDR3 length: 15 residues. Germline-derived CDR1 and CDR2 are MNHNS and SASEGT. CDR3 DNA sequence: TGTGCCACCCCAAAGTTGGGACAGATTCCCTATGGCTACACCTTC. Translation gives CATPKLGQIPYGYTF.

Comment on this clonotype: One end of the junction varies from germline; a read error may be responsible. The V call is TRBV7-3, the J call TRBJ2-7, with 13 bases lining up with TRBD2. The germline V gene encodes CDR1 SGHTA and CDR2 FQGTGA. CDR3 size: 14 residues. DNA of the CDR3: TGTGCCAGCAGTGGACTAGCGGGAGAATACGAGCATTACTTC. It is translated as CASSGLAGEYEHYF.